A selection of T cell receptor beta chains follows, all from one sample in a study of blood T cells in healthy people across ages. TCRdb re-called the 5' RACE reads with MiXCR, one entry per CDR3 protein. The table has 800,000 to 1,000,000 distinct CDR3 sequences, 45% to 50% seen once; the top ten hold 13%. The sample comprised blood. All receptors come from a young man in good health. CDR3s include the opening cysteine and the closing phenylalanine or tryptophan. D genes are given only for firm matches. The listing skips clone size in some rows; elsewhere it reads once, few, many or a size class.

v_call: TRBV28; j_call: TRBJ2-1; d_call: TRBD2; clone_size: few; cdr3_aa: CASGEPGGPSSYNEQFF; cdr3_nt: TGTGCCAGCGGTGAGCCGGGGGGGCCGAGCTCCTACAATGAGCAGTTCTTC
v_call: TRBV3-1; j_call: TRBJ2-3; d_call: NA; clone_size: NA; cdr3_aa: CASSQENRDTQYF; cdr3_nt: TGTGCCAGCAGCCAAGAGAACAGGGATACGCAGTATTTT
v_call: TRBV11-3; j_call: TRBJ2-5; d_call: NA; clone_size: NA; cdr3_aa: CASSSYSGAYQETQYF; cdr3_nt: TGTGCCAGCAGCTCATATAGCGGAGCGTACCAAGAGACCCAGTACTTC
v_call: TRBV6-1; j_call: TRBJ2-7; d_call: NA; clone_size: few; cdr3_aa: CASRKGQGGATYEQYF; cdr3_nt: TGTGCCAGCAGAAAGGGCCAGGGCGGAGCCACCTACGAGCAGTACTTC
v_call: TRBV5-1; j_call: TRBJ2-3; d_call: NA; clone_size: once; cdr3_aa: CASSPTGPSNTDTQYF; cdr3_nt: TGCGCCAGCAGCCCAACGGGGCCAAGCAACACAGATACGCAGTATTTT
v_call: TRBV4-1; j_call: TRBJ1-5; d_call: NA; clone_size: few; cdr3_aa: CASSQETGISNQPQHF; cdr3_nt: TGCGCCAGCAGCCAAGAAACAGGGATTAGCAATCAGCCCCAGCATTTT
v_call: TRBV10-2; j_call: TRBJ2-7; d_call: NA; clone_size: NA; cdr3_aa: CASNLDGLYEQYF; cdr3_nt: TGCGCCAGCAACCTGGACGGGCTCTACGAGCAGTACTTC
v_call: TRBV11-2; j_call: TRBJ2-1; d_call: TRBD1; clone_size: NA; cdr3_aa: CASSPVTGDRGYNEQFF; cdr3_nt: TGTGCCAGCAGCCCCGTCACAGGGGACAGGGGTTACAATGAGCAGTTCTTC
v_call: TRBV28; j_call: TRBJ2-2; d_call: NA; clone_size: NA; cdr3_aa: CASSFPRIQGTAGELFF; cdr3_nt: TGTGCCAGCAGTTTTCCCCGAATACAGGGAACGGCCGGGGAGCTGTTTTTT
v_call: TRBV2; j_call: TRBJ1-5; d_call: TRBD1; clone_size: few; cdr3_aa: CASSVRTGGNQPQHF; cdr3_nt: TGTGCCAGCAGTGTTAGGACAGGGGGCAATCAGCCCCAGCATTTT
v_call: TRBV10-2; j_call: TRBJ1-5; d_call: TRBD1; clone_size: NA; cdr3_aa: CASSESRATGKNQPQHF; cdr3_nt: TGCGCCAGCAGTGAGTCTCGGGCGACAGGGAAAAATCAGCCCCAGCATTTT
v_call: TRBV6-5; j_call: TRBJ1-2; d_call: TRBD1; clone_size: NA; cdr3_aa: CASSHGQGGYGYTF; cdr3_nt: TGCGCCAGCAGCCACGGACAGGGGGGCTATGGCTACACCTTC
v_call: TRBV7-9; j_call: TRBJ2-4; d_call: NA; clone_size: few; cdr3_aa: CASSLPSKNIQYF; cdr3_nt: TGTGCCAGCAGCTTACCAAGCAAAAACATTCAGTACTTC
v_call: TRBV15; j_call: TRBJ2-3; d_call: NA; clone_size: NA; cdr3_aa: CATSRGTREADTQYF; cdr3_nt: TGTGCCACCAGCAGAGGTACCAGGGAGGCAGATACGCAGTATTTT
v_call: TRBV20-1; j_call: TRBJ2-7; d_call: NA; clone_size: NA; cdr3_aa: CIARDGSGRTYEQYF; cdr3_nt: TGCATTGCTAGAGATGGTTCGGGGCGGACCTACGAGCAGTACTTC
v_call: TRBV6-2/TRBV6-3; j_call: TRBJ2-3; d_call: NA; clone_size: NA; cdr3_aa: CASSPHRDDVQPQYF; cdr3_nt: TGTGCCAGCAGCCCCCACAGGGATGACGTTCAGCCCCAGTATTTT
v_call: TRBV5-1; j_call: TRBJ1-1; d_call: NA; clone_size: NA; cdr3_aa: CASSVQMNTEAFF; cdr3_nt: TGCGCCAGCAGCGTTCAGATGAACACTGAAGCTTTCTTT
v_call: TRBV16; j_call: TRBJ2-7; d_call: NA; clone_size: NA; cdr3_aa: CASSQSKGYEQYF; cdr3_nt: TGTGCCAGCAGCCAATCGAAAGGATACGAGCAGTACTTC
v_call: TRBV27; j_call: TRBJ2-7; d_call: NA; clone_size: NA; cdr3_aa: CASSEQTGVGYEQYF; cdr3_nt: TGTGCCAGCAGTGAGCAGACGGGGGTTGGATACGAGCAGTACTTC
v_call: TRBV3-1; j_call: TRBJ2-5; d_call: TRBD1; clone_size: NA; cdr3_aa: CASSQEGGTLSLTAQYF; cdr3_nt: TGTGCCAGCAGCCAAGAAGGGGGCACGCTCTCGCTCACCGCGCAGTACTTC
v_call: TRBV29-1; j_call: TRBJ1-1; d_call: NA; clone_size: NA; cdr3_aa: CSVEAENPEAFF; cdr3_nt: TGCAGCGTTGAAGCGGAAAACCCTGAAGCTTTCTTT
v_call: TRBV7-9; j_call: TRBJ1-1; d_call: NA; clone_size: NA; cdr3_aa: CASNHDTNTEAFF; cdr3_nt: TGTGCCAGCAACCATGACACGAACACTGAAGCTTTCTTT
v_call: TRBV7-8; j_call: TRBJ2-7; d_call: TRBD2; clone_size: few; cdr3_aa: CASSLASGLAVYEQYF; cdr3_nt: TGTGCCAGCAGCTTGGCTTCAGGACTAGCGGTTTACGAGCAGTACTTC
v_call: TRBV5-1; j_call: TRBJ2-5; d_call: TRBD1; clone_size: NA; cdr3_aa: CASTGTGTNALYF; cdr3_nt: TGCGCCAGTACCGGGACAGGCACTAATGCGTTGTACTTC
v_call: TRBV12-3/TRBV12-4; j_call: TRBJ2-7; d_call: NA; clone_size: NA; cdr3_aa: CASSPTGVTYEQYF; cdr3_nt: TGTGCCAGCAGTCCAACGGGAGTAACCTACGAGCAGTACTTC
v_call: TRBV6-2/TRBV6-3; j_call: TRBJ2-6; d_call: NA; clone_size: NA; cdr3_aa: CASSYGGGANVLTF; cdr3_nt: TGTGCCAGCAGTTACGGGGGAGGGGCCAACGTCCTGACTTTC
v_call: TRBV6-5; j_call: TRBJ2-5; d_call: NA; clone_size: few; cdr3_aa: CASSYAGSQETQYF; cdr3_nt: TGTGCCAGCAGTTACGCGGGTAGCCAAGAGACCCAGTACTTC
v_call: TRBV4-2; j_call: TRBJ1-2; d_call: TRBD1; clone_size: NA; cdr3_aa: CASSIGQGGYYGYTF; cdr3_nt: TGTGCCAGCAGCATCGGGCAGGGGGGTTACTATGGCTACACCTTC
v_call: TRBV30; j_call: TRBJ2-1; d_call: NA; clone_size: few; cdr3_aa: CAWTRGAAYNEQFF; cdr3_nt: TGTGCCTGGACCCGGGGGGCAGCCTACAATGAGCAGTTCTTC
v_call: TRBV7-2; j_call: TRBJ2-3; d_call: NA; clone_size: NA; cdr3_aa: CASSSAGPTVTDTQYF; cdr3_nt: TGTGCCAGCAGCTCAGCGGGCCCAACCGTCACAGATACGCAGTATTTT
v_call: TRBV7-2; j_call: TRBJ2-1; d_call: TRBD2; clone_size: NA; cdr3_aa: CASSLALGRAANLFIGEQFF; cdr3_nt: TGTGCCAGCAGCTTAGCGCTGGGGAGGGCCGCGAATCTTTTTATAGGTGAGCAGTTCTTC
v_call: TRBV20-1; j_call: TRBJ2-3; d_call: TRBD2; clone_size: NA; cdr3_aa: CSAPLGGGTDTQYF; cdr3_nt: TGCAGTGCCCCACTGGGGGGGGGAACAGATACGCAGTATTTT
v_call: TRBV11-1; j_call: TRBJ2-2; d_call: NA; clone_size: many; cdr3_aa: CASSLMDLTGELFF; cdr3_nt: TGTGCCAGCAGCTTGATGGACTTGACCGGGGAGCTGTTTTTT
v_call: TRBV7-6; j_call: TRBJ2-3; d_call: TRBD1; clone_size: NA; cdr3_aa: CASSARDRSTDTQYF; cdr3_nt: TGTGCCAGCAGCGCCCGGGACAGGAGCACAGATACGCAGTATTTT
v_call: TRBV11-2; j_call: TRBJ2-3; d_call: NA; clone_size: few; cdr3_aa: CASGPGGTDTQYF; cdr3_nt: TGTGCCAGCGGGCCGGGGGGCACAGATACGCAGTATTTT
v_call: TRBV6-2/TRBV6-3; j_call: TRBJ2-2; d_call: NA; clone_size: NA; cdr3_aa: CASKKLRNTGELFF; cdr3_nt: TGTGCCAGCAAGAAACTCAGGAACACCGGGGAGCTGTTTTTT
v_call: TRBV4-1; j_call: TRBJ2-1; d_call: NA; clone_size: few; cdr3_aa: CASSQGVSRNPSYNEQFF; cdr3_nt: TGCGCCAGCAGCCAAGGGGTTTCCAGGAATCCCTCCTACAATGAGCAGTTCTTC
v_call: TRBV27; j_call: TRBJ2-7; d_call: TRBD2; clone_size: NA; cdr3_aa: CASSSRLAGDYEQYF; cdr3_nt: TGTGCCAGCAGTAGCAGACTAGCGGGGGACTACGAGCAGTACTTC
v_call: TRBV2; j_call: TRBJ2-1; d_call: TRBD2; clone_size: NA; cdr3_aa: CASSGGGSSYNEQFF; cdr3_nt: TGTGCCAGCAGTGGAGGCGGGAGCTCCTACAATGAGCAGTTCTTC
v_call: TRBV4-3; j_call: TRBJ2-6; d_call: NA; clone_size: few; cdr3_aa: CASSQELRGSSGANVLTF; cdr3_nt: TGCGCCAGCAGCCAAGAGTTACGGGGGAGCTCTGGGGCCAACGTCCTGACTTTC
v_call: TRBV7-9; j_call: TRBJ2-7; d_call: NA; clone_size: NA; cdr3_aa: CASSDPGLRDSYEQYF; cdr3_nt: TGTGCCAGCAGCGATCCGGGACTTAGAGACTCCTACGAGCAGTACTTC
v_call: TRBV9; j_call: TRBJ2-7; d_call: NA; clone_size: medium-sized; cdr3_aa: CASSPTSTALYEQYF; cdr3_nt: TGTGCCAGCAGTCCAACTAGCACGGCTCTCTACGAGCAGTACTTC
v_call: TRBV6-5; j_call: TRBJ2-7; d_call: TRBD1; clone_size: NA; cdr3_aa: CASSWHRDRSYEQYF; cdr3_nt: TGTGCCAGCAGTTGGCACCGGGACAGGTCCTACGAGCAGTACTTC
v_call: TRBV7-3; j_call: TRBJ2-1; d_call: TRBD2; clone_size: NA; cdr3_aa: CASSSLAGAGNEQFF; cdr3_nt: TGTGCCAGCAGCTCACTAGCGGGGGCCGGCAATGAGCAGTTCTTC
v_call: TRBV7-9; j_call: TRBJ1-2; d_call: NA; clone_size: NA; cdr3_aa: CASTQTAGSYGGYTF; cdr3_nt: TGTGCCAGCACCCAAACAGCGGGATCCTATGGGGGCTACACCTTC
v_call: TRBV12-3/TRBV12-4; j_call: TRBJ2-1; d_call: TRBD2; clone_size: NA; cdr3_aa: CASRSGYAGVSEQFF; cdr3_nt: TGTGCCAGCAGGTCGGGGTACGCGGGGGTAAGTGAGCAGTTCTTC
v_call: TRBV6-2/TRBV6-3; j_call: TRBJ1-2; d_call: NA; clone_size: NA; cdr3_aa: CATAQGREGYTF; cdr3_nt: TGTGCCACCGCCCAGGGACGGGAGGGCTACACCTTC